The entry below describes one TCR beta chain. The antigen this receptor binds is unknown. Base qualities are not at hand, and no much larger clone is one base apart. The CDR3 starts with the cysteine, ends with the phenylalanine, and has 14 residues. Only the CDR3 portion is preserved as DNA: 42 bases, with reading frame beginning at the first base. Trimming accounts for 5 bases at V and 2 bases at J, while the number of junction bases matched to no gene is 2. The germline V gene encodes CDR1 SGHNT and CDR2 YENEEA. TCRbeta CDR3 regions were amplified from genomic DNA using the immunoSEQ Assay, a bias-controlled multiplex PCR. From the authors' description of their analysis: Within the assay, amplification of reference gene primers was used to estimate how many nucleated cells each sample contained. To quantify the absolute abundance of each unique TCRbeta CDR3 rearrangement, sequence reads were collapsed and filtered. For each sample, productive Simpson clonality was calculated by taking the square root of Simpson's diversity index across productive rearrangements. Entries here come from immuneACCESS through TCRdb and include only in-frame sequences with V and J called. Some clones fail to appear in such tables; in the studies checked, an unresolved V gene covers under half of the shortfall, and the cause of the remainder is unknown. The V and J calls and the clone size are those of that table, but D and trimming were determined from the DNA. For this sample the table gives about 230,000 clones, of which over 75% were detected only once. 5.1% of the sample comes from the top ten.

In Seattle, one collaborating source enrolled patients while the infection was active and tracked those patients longitudinally over the course of disease. Whole blood was collected in K2EDTA tubes by collaborating institutions according to the institutions' own protocols. For TCRbeta analysis, collaborators shipped samples as frozen whole blood, isolated PBMCs, or DNA extracted from either of those sample types. The sample originates from a study of blood T cell repertoires in COVID-19 (dated by TCRdb to the early 2020s). About the full investigation: Collaborator samples came from the United States, Italy and Spain and covered acute and convalescent phases of COVID-19. The dataset comprised deeply sampled blood TCRbeta repertoires from subjects exposed to, actively infected with, or recovered from COVID-19. Samples came from the ongoing ImmuneRACE study (first 160 participants) plus 1,254 subjects from 6 global collaborators. Nearly every sample came with metadata listing a de-identified subject ID, COVID-19 status, age in years and sex. Where HLA class I and class II types were available, the types were taken from metadata supplied by the sample provider, not from assay-based typing. The repertoires were released in a freely available public database meant as a resource for research on the immune response to SARS-CoV-2. The material from the prospective study consisted of cDNA or gDNA derived from T cells, B-cell-depleted T cells, or PBMCs. The paper as a whole reports these results and caveats: The quantity of clinical and demographic metadata differed by source and by participant and was supplied without curation.

Recombination joined TRBV11-3 with TRBJ2-2, with TRBD1 matching 7 junction bases. Sequenced: peripheral blood. The sequence derives from a middle-aged man with COVID-19, enrolled during active disease. This receptor has the CDR3 CASSRQGNTGELFF. The nucleotide sequence reads as follows: TGTGCCAGCAGCCGACAGGGAAACACCGGGGAGCTGTTTTTT. Where the CDR3 stops, the reference TRBV11-3 and TRBJ2-2 genes take over; the full variable domain is EAGVVQSPRYKIIEKKQPVAFWCNPISGHNTLYWYLQNLGQGPELLIRYENEEAVDDSQLPKDRFSAERLKGVDSTLKIQPAELGDSAVYLCASSRQGNTGELFFGEGSRLTVL.